Included here is one T cell receptor (beta chain) sequence, with context. The protocol was immunoSEQ multiplex PCR, while the TCRdb copy is restricted to in-frame clones and leaves out a portion. The sample lists tens of thousands of clones, around 90% occurring once. This CDR3 has 16 amino acids. The germline gives CDR1 SNHLY, CDR2 FYNNEI. Trimming stripped 2 bases from V and 10 bases from J, with 23 bases between. The sample originates from a study of blood T cell repertoires in COVID-19. Study overall: T cells, B-cell-depleted T cells, or PBMCs provided the cDNA or gDNA that served as material.

This clonotype originated in a woman in her 70s with acute or convalescent COVID-19. The chain has TRBV2 and TRBJ1-1; a possible D gene is TRBD1 (6 bases). Material: peripheral blood. CDR3 DNA: TGTGCCAGCAGTGAAACCCTCAGGGGACAAGAGAGTACAGCTTTCTTT. Translating it yields CASSETLRGQESTAFF.